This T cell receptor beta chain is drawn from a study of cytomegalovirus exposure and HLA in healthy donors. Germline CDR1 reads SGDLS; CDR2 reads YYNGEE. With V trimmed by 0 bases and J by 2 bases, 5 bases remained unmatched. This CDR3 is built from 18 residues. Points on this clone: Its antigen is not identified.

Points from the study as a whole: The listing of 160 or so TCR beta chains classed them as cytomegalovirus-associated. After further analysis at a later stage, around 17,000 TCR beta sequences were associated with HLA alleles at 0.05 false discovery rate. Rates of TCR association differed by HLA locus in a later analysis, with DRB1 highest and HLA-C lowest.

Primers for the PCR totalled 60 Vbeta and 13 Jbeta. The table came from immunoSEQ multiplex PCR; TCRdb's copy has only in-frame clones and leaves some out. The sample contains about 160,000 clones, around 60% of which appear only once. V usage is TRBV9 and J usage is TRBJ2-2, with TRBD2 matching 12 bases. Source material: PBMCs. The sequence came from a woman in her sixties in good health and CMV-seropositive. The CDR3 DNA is TGTGCCAGCAGCGTAGCCCCTAGCGGGAGGGCCAACACCGGGGAGCTGTTTTTT. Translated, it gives CASSVAPSGRANTGELFF.